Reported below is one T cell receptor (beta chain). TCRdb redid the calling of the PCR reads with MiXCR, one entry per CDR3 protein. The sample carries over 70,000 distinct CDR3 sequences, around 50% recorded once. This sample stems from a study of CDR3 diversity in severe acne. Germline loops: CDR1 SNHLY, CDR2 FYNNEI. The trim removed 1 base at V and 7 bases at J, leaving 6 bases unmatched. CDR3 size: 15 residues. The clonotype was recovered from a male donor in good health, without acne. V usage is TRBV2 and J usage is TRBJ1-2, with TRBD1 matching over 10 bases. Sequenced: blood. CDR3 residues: CASSEGTGGVFGYTF. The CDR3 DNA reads TGTGCCAGCAGTGAAGGGACAGGGGGTGTTTTTGGCTACACCTTC.